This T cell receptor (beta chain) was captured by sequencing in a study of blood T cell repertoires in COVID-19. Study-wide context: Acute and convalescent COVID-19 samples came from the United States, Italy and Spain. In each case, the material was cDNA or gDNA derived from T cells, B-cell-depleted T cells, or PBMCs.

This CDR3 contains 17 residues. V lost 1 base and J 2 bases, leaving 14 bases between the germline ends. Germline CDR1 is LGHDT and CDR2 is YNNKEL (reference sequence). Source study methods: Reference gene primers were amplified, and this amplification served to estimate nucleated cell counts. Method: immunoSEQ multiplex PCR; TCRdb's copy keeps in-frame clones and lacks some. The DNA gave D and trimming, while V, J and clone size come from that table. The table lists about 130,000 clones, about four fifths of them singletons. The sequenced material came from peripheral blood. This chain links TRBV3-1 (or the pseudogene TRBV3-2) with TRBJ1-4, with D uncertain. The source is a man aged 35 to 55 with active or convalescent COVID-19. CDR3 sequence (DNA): TGTGCCAGCAGCCAAGTTGAAACGGGGTGGACTAATGAAAAACTGTTTTTT. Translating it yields CASSQVETGWTNEKLFF.